This TCR beta chain comes out of a study of somatic mutations in cytotoxic T cells in rheumatoid arthritis. Study-wide context: Patient blood, approximately 32 ml in EDTA, was obtained immediately after diagnosis and prior to the start of any treatment. Study-wide results and caveats: Among patients with rheumatoid arthritis, but not healthy controls, CD8+ clonality increased with age.

V lost 4 bases and J 3 bases, leaving 9 bases between the germline ends. Germline V gives CDR1 LGHNT, CDR2 FRNRAP. The CDR3 contains 13 residues. To note about this clone: The antigen is not known.

Method: immunoSEQ multiplex PCR; TCRdb's copy keeps in-frame clones and lacks some. Among approximately 19,000 clones, 65% to 85% were seen once, and the ten largest hold roughly a tenth. Sequences were obtained from CD8+ T cells sorted from blood. The rearrangement uses TRBV12-5 and TRBJ2-5; TRBD1 might be the D (6 bases). The TCR sequence derives from an adult with rheumatoid arthritis. The CDR3 region is CASGSGVEETQYF. DNA of the CDR3: TGTGCTAGTGGTTCAGGGGTGGAAGAGACCCAGTACTTC.